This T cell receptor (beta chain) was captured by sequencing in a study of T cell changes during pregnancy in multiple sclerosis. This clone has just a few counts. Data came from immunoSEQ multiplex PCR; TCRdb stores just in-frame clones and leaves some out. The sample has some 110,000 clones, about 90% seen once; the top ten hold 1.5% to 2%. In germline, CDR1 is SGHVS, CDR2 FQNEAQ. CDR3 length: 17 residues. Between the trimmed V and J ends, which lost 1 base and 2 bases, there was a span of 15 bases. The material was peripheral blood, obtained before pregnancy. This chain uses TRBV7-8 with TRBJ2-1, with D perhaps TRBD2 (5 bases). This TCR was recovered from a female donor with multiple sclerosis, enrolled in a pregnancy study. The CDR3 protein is CASSLGKRVVPYNEQFF. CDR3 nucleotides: TGTGCCAGCAGCTTAGGTAAGAGGGTCGTCCCCTACAATGAGCAGTTCTTC.